This TCR beta chain was profiled in a study of blood T cells in healthy people across ages. General study findings and limits: Per million T cells, TCR beta diversity dropped about linearly as age rose. Naive and antigen-experienced cells could not be conclusively compared, given unsorted PBMCs.

Trimming cost V 3 bases and J 2 bases, with 10 bases left between them. The germline V gene encodes CDR1 DFQATT and CDR2 SNEGSKA (reference sequence). CDR3 length equals 13 residues. A sample-barcoded 5' primer and a J-beta primer mix were used in a second PCR of roughly 6 to 12 cycles. Each of the cDNA molecules was tagged by a template-switch adaptor with 12 random nucleotides. CDR3-containing paired-end reads numbered at least 3 million in each sample. MiXCR, run by TCRdb on the 5' RACE reads, gives a single entry per CDR3 protein. The sample contains about 780,000 distinct CDR3 sequences, 60% to 80% of which appear only once. This clonotype has a handful of counts. Its specificity is unknown.

Sequenced sample: blood. The sequence was obtained from a man aged 25 to 45 in good health. The chain has TRBV20-1 and TRBJ2-5; D gene uncertain. CDR3 bases: TGCAGTGCTAGCCCAGACTCACAAGAGACCCAGTACTTC. Translated: CSASPDSQETQYF.